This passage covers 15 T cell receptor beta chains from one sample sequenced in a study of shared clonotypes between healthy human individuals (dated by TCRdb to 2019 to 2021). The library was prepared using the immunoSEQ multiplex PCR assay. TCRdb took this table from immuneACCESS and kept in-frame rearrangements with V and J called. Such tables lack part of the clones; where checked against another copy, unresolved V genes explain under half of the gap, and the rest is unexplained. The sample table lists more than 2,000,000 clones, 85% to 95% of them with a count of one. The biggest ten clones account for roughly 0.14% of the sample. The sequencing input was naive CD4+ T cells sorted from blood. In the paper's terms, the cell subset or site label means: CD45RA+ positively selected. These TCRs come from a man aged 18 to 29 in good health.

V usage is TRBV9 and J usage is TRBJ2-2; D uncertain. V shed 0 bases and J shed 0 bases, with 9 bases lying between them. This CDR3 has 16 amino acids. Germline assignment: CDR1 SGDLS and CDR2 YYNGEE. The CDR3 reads CASSVGQVSNTGELFF. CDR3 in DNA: TGTGCCAGCAGCGTAGGACAAGTCTCGAACACCGGGGAGCTGTTTTTT.

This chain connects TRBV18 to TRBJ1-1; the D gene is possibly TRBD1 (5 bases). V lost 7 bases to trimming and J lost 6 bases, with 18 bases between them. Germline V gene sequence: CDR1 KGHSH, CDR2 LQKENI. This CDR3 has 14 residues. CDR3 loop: CASFVTAGSSEAFF. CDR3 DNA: TGTGCCAGCTTTGTGACCGCAGGGTCATCTGAAGCTTTCTTT.

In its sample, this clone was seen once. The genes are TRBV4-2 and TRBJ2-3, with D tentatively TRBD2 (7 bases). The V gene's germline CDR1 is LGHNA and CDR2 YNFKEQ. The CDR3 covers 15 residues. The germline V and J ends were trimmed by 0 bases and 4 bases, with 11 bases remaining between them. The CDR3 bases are TGTGCCAGCAGCCAAGAGGGGGGGCCTGCAGATACGCAGTATTTT. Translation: CASSQEGGPADTQYF.

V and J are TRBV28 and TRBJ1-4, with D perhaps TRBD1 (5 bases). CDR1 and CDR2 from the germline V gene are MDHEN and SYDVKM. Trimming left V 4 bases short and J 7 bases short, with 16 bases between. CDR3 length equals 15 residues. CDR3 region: CASSSTGPLAEKLFF. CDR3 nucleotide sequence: TGTGCCAGCAGTTCAACGGGACCCTTGGCTGAAAAACTGTTTTTT.

DNA for the CDR3: TGTGCCAGCAGTTGGGCGGAGGTGCAGTACTTC. Its protein product is CASSWAEVQYF. The rearrangement uses TRBV6-5 and TRBJ2-7; D is perhaps TRBD2 (5 bases). Germline loops: CDR1 MNHEY, CDR2 SVGAGI. Trimming took off 4 bases at V and 9 bases at J, with 10 bases between the two ends. The CDR3 is 11 amino acids.

In nucleotides, the CDR3 is TGCGCCAGCAGCTTGGTCTTCTCCAGGGGGCAAGAGACCCAGTACTTC. Protein sequence: CASSLVFSRGQETQYF. V is TRBV5-1 and J is TRBJ2-5, with 7 bases fitting TRBD1. Unmatched junction bases numbered 7, after V lost 0 bases and J lost 2 bases. This CDR3 comprises 16 residues. The germline CDR1 and CDR2 sequences are SGHRS and YFSETQ.

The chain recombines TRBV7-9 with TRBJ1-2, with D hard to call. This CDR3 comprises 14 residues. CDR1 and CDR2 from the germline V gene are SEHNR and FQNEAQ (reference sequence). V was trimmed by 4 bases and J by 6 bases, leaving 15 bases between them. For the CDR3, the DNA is TGTGCCAGCAGCTCTCCGTCGGGAAGGGATGGCTACACCTTC. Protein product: CASSSPSGRDGYTF.

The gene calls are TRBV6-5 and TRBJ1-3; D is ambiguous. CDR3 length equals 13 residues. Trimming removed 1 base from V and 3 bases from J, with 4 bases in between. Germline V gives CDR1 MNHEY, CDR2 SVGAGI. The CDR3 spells CASSYLYGNTIYF. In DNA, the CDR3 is TGTGCCAGCAGTTACTTATATGGAAACACCATATATTTT.

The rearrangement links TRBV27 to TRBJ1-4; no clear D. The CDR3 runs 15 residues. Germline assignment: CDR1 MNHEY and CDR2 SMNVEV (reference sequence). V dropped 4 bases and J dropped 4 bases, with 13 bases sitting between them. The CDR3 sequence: CASSSDRASNEKLFF. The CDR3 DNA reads TGTGCCAGCAGTTCCGACCGGGCCAGTAATGAAAAACTGTTTTTT. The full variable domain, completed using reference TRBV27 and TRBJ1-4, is EAQVTQNPRYLITVTGKKLTVTCSQNMNHEYMSWYRQDPGLGLRQIYYSMNVEVTDKGDVPEGYKVSRKEKRNFPLILESPSPNQTSLYFCASSSDRASNEKLFFGSGTQLSVL.

In nucleotides, the CDR3 is TGTGCCAGCAGCTTATACGGGGGGGACACAGATACGCAGTATTTT. Translating it yields CASSLYGGDTDTQYF. V usage is TRBV7-2 and J usage is TRBJ2-3; 8 bases match TRBD2. Unmatched junction bases numbered 3, after V lost 2 bases and J lost 2 bases. The length of the CDR3 is 15 residues. The germline CDR1 and CDR2 sequences are SGHTA and FQGNSA. The full variable domain, its missing parts supplied by reference TRBV7-2 and TRBJ2-3, is GAGVSQSPSNKVTEKGKDVELRCDPISGHTALYWYRQSLGQGLEFLIYFQGNSAPDKSGLPSDRFSAERTGGSVSTLTIQRTQQEDSAVYLCASSLYGGDTDTQYFGPGTRLTVL.

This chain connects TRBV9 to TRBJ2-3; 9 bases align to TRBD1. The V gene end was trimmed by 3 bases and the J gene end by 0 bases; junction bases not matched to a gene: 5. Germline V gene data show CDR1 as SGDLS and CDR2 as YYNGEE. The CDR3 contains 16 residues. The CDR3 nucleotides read TGTGCCAGCAGCGCGACAGGGGGGAGTAGCACAGATACGCAGTATTTT. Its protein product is CASSATGGSSTDTQYF. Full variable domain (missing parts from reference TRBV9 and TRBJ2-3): DSGVTQTPKHLITATGQRVTLRCSPRSGDLSVYWYQQSLDQGLQFLIQYYNGEERAKGNILERFSAQQFPDLHSELNLSSLELGDSALYFCASSATGGSSTDTQYFGPGTRLTVL.

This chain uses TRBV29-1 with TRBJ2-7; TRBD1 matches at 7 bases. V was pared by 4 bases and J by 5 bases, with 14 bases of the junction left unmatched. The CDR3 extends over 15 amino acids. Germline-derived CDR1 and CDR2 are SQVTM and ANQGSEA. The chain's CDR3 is CSVAIEDRPPDEQYF. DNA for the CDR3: TGCAGCGTTGCGATCGAGGACAGGCCTCCCGACGAGCAGTACTTC.

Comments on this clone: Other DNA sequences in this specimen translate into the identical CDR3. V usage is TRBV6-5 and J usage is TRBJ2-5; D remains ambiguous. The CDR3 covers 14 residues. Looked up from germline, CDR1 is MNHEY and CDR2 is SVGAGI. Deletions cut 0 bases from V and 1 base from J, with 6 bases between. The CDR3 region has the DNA TGTGCCAGCAGTTACTCCGGCCCCCAAGAGACCCAGTACTTC. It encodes CASSYSGPQETQYF.

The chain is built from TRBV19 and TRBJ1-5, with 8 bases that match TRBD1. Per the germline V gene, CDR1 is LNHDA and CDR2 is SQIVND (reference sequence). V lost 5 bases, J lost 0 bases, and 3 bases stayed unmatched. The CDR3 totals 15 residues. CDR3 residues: CASSGQGPSNQPQHF. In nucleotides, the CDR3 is TGTGCCAGTAGTGGACAGGGTCCTAGCAATCAGCCCCAGCATTTT.

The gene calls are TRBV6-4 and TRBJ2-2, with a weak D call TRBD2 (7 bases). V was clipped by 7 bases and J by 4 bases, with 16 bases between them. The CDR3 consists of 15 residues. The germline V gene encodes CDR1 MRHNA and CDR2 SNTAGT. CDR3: CASKAQGGGTGELFF. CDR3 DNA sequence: TGTGCCAGCAAAGCGCAGGGAGGGGGCACCGGGGAGCTGTTTTTT.